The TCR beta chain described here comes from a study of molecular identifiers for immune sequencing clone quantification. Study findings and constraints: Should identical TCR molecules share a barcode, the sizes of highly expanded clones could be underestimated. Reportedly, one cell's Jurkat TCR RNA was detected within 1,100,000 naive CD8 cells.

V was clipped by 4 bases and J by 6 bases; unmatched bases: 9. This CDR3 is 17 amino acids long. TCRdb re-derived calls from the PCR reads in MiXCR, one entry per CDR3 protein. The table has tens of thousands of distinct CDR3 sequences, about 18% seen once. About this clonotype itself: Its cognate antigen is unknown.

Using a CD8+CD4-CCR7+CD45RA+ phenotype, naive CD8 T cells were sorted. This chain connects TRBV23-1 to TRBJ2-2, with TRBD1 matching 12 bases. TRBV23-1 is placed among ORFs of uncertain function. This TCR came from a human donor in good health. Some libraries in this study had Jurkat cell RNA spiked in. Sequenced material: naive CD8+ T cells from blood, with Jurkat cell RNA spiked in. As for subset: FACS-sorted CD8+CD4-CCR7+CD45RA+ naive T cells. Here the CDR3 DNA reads TGCGCCAGCAGTCCGGGACAGGGGGCGCGACCGGCCGGGGAGCTGTTTTTT. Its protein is CASSPGQGARPAGELFF.